Presented here are 10 T cell receptor beta chains from one specimen sequenced in a study of blood T cells in healthy people across ages. A sample-barcoded 5' primer and a J-beta primer mix were used in a second PCR of about 6 to 12 cycles. Using its own MiXCR run on the 5' RACE reads, TCRdb lists one record per CDR3 protein. The sample shows about 900,000 distinct CDR3 sequences, around 68% of them seen only once. The source material was blood. These receptors were taken from a man aged 25-45 years in good health.

This clonotype was counted many times. The genes are TRBV20-1 and TRBJ2-7; D may be TRBD1 (6 bases). Germline V gene sequence: CDR1 DFQATT, CDR2 SNEGSKA (reference sequence). This CDR3 region has 14 residues. V lost 1 base and J 2 bases, leaving 12 bases between the germline ends. This chain's CDR3 is CSARGGLATYEQYF. The CDR3 DNA is TGCAGTGCTAGAGGGGGGCTAGCTACCTACGAGCAGTACTTC.

V usage is TRBV4-1 and J usage is TRBJ1-6, with 8 positions matching TRBD1. The CDR3 has 14 residues. V shed 5 bases, J shed 10 bases, and the junction held 7 bases outside the gene matches. From germline, CDR1 is MGHRA and CDR2 YSYEKL. The chain's CDR3 is CASSIRTGPSPLHF. The CDR3 DNA follows: TGCGCCAGCAGCATCAGGACAGGGCCGTCACCCCTCCACTTT.

In its sample, this clonotype was seen a few times. V gene TRBV9 combines with J gene TRBJ2-1, with D perhaps matching TRBD1 (6 bases). The CDR3 is 16 amino acids. V was clipped by 4 bases and J by 0 bases, with 14 bases between them. Germline V gene data show CDR1 as SGDLS and CDR2 as YYNGEE. CDR3 DNA: TGTGCCAGCAGCTATTCCGGGACATTCTCCTACAATGAGCAGTTCTTC. Encoded protein: CASSYSGTFSYNEQFF.

This clonotype was observed many times. The V call is TRBV7-9, the J call TRBJ2-3, with 8 bases identical to TRBD2. CDR3 size: 13 residues. The germline V gene encodes CDR1 SEHNR and CDR2 FQNEAQ (reference sequence). V lost 6 bases, J lost 4 bases, and 3 bases stayed unmatched. CDR3 amino acids: CASSRGGADTQYF. The CDR3 nucleotides are TGTGCCAGCAGTCGGGGGGGCGCAGATACGCAGTATTTT.

This chain links TRBV25-1 with TRBJ1-2; D remains ambiguous. Trimming stripped 1 base from V and 4 bases from J, with 4 bases between. CDR3 length equals 12 residues. Germline-derived CDR1 and CDR2 are MGHDK and SYGVNS. In nucleotides, the CDR3 is TGTGCCAGCAGTGAATGGAGCTATGGCTACACCTTC. Its protein is CASSEWSYGYTF.

This chain uses TRBV7-3 with TRBJ1-5; 7 nucleotides align to TRBD1. This CDR3 has 18 amino acids. After removal of 5 bases from V and 0 bases from J, the junction contained 13 bases not matched to a gene. In germline, CDR1 is SGHTA, CDR2 FQGTGA. As DNA, the CDR3 is TGTGCCAGCAGCCGCCGGGACAGTTCTTCGATTAGCAATCAGCCCCAGCATTTT. This translates into CASSRRDSSSISNQPQHF. Complete variable domain (other parts from reference TRBV7-3 and TRBJ1-5): GAGVSQTPSNKVTEKGKYVELRCDPISGHTALYWYRQSLGQGPEFLIYFQGTGAADDSGLPNDRFFAVRPEGSVSTLKIQRTERGDSAVYLCASSRRDSSSISNQPQHFGDGTRLSIL.

V is TRBV20-1 and J is TRBJ2-1; TRBD2 matches 11 bases. After removal of 5 bases from V and 7 bases from J, the junction contained 4 bases not matched to a gene. The CDR3 has 13 amino acids. Germline V gene data show CDR1 as DFQATT and CDR2 as SNEGSKA (reference sequence). CDR3 bases: TGCAGTGCTTCCAGACTAGCGGGGAATGAGCAGTTCTTC. Amino acid sequence: CSASRLAGNEQFF.

The chain carries TRBV7-2 and TRBJ2-5; D is unclear. Germline CDR1 reads SGHTA; CDR2 reads FQGNSA. Deletions cut 1 base from V and 2 bases from J, with 8 bases between. The CDR3 is 14 residues long. The CDR3 reads CASSLESRQETQYF. The CDR3 DNA reads TGTGCCAGCAGCTTAGAGTCCAGGCAAGAGACCCAGTACTTC.

V usage is TRBV15 and J usage is TRBJ2-1; D not resolved. Trimming removed 0 bases at V and 8 bases at J, with 14 bases between. Germline CDR1 is LNHNV and CDR2 is YYDKDF (reference sequence). The CDR3 runs 15 residues. The CDR3 protein is CATSRDIGRIYEQFF. The CDR3 region has the DNA TGTGCCACCAGCAGAGATATTGGCAGGATCTATGAGCAGTTCTTC.

The table lists this clonotype with a few counts. This chain links TRBV7-6 with TRBJ2-3; 9 nucleotides align to TRBD2. This CDR3 has 16 amino acids. CDR1 and CDR2 (germline): SGHVS, FNYEAQ. The V gene end was trimmed by 5 bases and the J gene end by 1 base; junction bases not matched to a gene: 7. CDR3 region: CASSPLERGGTDTQYF. The CDR3 nucleotides read TGTGCCAGCAGCCCTCTGGAGCGGGGGGGCACAGATACGCAGTATTTT.